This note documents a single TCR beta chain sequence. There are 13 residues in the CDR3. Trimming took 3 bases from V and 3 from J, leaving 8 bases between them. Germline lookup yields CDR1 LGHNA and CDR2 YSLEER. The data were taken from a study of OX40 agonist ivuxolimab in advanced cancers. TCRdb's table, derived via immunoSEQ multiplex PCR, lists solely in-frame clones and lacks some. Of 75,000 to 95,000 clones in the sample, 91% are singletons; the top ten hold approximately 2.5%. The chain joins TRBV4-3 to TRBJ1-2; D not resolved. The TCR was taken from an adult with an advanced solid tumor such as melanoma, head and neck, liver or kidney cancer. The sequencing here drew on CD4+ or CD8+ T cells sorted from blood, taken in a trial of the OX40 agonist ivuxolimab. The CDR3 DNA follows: TGCGCCAGCAGCCAGTCGGCCTACTATGGCTACACCTTC. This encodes CASSQSAYYGYTF.